By sample share, the clone carrying this TCR beta chain is medium-sized (0.01 to 0.1%). The source of the sample is a study of prognosis after radiotherapy for stage I lung cancer. Genomic DNA was the source, and TCR beta CDR3 was amplified from it by two-round multiplex PCR. Round one of PCR was performed, and it used primers specific to each TRBV and TRBJ gene. TCRdb processed the multiplex PCR reads anew with MiXCR; each CDR3 protein has one entry. Here the sample spans roughly 30,000 distinct CDR3 sequences, 32% being singletons. The sequenced sample was PBMCs, obtained before or after stereotactic body radiation therapy (not recorded which). The TCR was taken from a donor aged 50 or older with non-small cell lung cancer.

As DNA, the CDR3 is TGTGCCAGCGGGGGAGGAAACACCATATATTTT. This sequence encodes CASGGGNTIYF. The genes are TRBV7-9 and TRBJ1-3; D is perhaps TRBD1 (5 bases). The CDR3 is 11 amino acids. The V end was cut by 8 bases, the J end by 4 bases, with 6 bases between. Germline loops: CDR1 SEHNR, CDR2 FQNEAQ (reference sequence). Full variable domain (outside the CDR3, taken from reference TRBV7-9 and TRBJ1-3): DTGVSQNPRHKITKRGQNVTFRCDPISEHNRLYWYRQTLGQGPEFLTYFQNEAQLEKSRLLSDRFSAERPKGSFSTLEIQRTEQGDSAMYLCASGGGNTIYFGEGSWLTVV.